These T cell receptor beta chains were read from a single sample in a study of blood T cell repertoires in COVID-19. Method: immunoSEQ multiplex PCR; TCRdb's copy keeps in-frame clones and lacks some. Among fewer than 250,000 clones listed, around nine tenths were seen once. Sample: peripheral blood. The receptors derive from a human donor in a cohort sampled during active COVID-19. Each CDR3 is given with its conserved first and last residue. Each record gives: CDR3 DNA, CDR3 protein, D gene, clone size, V gene, J gene. A D gene is named only where the DNA matches it firmly. The size of a clone is reported for some rows only, either as once, few or many, or as a class for expanded clones.

cdr3_nt: TGTGCCAGCAGTGCACAGGGGATTAGCAATCAGCCCCAGCATTTT; cdr3_aa: CASSAQGISNQPQHF; d_call: TRBD1; clone_size: once; v_call: TRBV25-1; j_call: TRBJ1-5
cdr3_nt: TGTGCCAGCAGCGTAGCGCGTCAGGGGTACAATGAGCAGTTCTTC; cdr3_aa: CASSVARQGYNEQFF; d_call: .; clone_size: .; v_call: TRBV9; j_call: TRBJ2-1
cdr3_nt: TGTGCTAGTGCCGACCGACGGGGGGCGGGGGAGACCCAGTACTTC; cdr3_aa: CASADRRGAGETQYF; d_call: .; clone_size: .; v_call: TRBV12-5; j_call: TRBJ2-5
cdr3_nt: TGTGCCAGCAGTCCAACTGTTCTAGCGGGGGGACTTAATTACGAGCAGTACTTC; cdr3_aa: CASSPTVLAGGLNYEQYF; d_call: TRBD2; clone_size: few; v_call: TRBV2; j_call: TRBJ2-7
cdr3_nt: TGTGCCAGCAGCTTATACCGAACCCTTAGCGGGGGCACAGATACGCAGTATTTT; cdr3_aa: CASSLYRTLSGGTDTQYF; d_call: TRBD2; clone_size: .; v_call: TRBV7-9; j_call: TRBJ2-3
cdr3_nt: TGTGCCAGCAGCCAAGGACAGGGTGTTGGGGGCCTCCAAGAGACCCAGTACTTC; cdr3_aa: CASSQGQGVGGLQETQYF; d_call: TRBD1; clone_size: .; v_call: TRBV11-2; j_call: TRBJ2-5
cdr3_nt: TGTGCCAGCAGCGCAGCGGGAGTACCCTACAATGAGCAGTTCTTC; cdr3_aa: CASSAAGVPYNEQFF; d_call: TRBD2; clone_size: .; v_call: TRBV9; j_call: TRBJ2-1
cdr3_nt: TGTGCCTGGACTAGGAGTTATGGCTACACCTTC; cdr3_aa: CAWTRSYGYTF; d_call: .; clone_size: .; v_call: TRBV30; j_call: TRBJ1-2
cdr3_nt: TGTGCCAGCAGCTTGGGCGTGGGACTAGCGGTCAATGAGCAGTTCTTC; cdr3_aa: CASSLGVGLAVNEQFF; d_call: TRBD2; clone_size: .; v_call: TRBV5-5; j_call: TRBJ2-1
cdr3_nt: TGTGCCAGCAGCTTAGGGGGGACAAACGGGGACTATGGCTACACCTTC; cdr3_aa: CASSLGGTNGDYGYTF; d_call: .; clone_size: .; v_call: TRBV7-2; j_call: TRBJ1-2
cdr3_nt: TGTGCCAGCAGTGAACAGGGGACTATTGCCACCGGGGAGCTGTTTTTT; cdr3_aa: CASSEQGTIATGELFF; d_call: .; clone_size: .; v_call: TRBV2; j_call: TRBJ2-2
cdr3_nt: TGTGCCAGTAGTATAGATAACAGCTATAATTCACCCCTCCACTTT; cdr3_aa: CASSIDNSYNSPLHF; d_call: .; clone_size: .; v_call: TRBV19; j_call: TRBJ1-6
cdr3_nt: TGTGCCAGCAGCTTAGTAGCGGGGCAATCCTACGAGCAGTACTTC; cdr3_aa: CASSLVAGQSYEQYF; d_call: TRBD2; clone_size: .; v_call: TRBV7-8; j_call: TRBJ2-7
cdr3_nt: TGTGCCAGCAGCTTAGCAGTAGGGGGGGCCGGCAGTGAGCAGTTCTTC; cdr3_aa: CASSLAVGGAGSEQFF; d_call: .; clone_size: .; v_call: TRBV11-3; j_call: TRBJ2-1
cdr3_nt: TGTGCCAGCAGCTTAGCGGGAGGGGAGACCCAGTACTTC; cdr3_aa: CASSLAGGETQYF; d_call: TRBD2; clone_size: .; v_call: TRBV5-5; j_call: TRBJ2-5
cdr3_nt: TGCAGCGGACATAGGGGACAGGGCTATCCTACTGAAGCTTTCTTT; cdr3_aa: CSGHRGQGYPTEAFF; d_call: TRBD1; clone_size: .; v_call: TRBV29-1; j_call: TRBJ1-1
cdr3_nt: TGTGCCAGCAGCCAAGATTGTGCTGGACTCCAACGCGATGAGCAGTTCTTC; cdr3_aa: CASSQDCAGLQRDEQFF; d_call: .; clone_size: once; v_call: TRBV3-1/TRBV3-2; j_call: TRBJ2-1
cdr3_nt: TGTGCCAGCAGCCGGGGCTACGAGCAGTACTTC; cdr3_aa: CASSRGYEQYF; d_call: .; clone_size: once; v_call: TRBV11-3; j_call: TRBJ2-7
cdr3_nt: TGTGCCACCAGTGCTAAGGACAGCAATACCCTCTACGAGCAGTACTTC; cdr3_aa: CATSAKDSNTLYEQYF; d_call: .; clone_size: .; v_call: TRBV10-3; j_call: TRBJ2-7
cdr3_nt: TGCGCCAGCAGTGACCGGACAGGGAATAATTCACCCCTCCACTTT; cdr3_aa: CASSDRTGNNSPLHF; d_call: TRBD1; clone_size: .; v_call: TRBV10-2; j_call: TRBJ1-6
cdr3_nt: TGTGCCAGCAGCATCGGGAGGGCCACCTACAATGAGCAGTTCTTC; cdr3_aa: CASSIGRATYNEQFF; d_call: TRBD2; clone_size: .; v_call: TRBV27; j_call: TRBJ2-1
cdr3_nt: TGTGCCAGCAGCTTGGCTGTGGGACAACCAGACTATGGCTACACCTTC; cdr3_aa: CASSLAVGQPDYGYTF; d_call: .; clone_size: .; v_call: TRBV5-6; j_call: TRBJ1-2
cdr3_nt: TGTGCCAGCAGCTTAACTAGGATCACTGAAGCTTTCTTT; cdr3_aa: CASSLTRITEAFF; d_call: .; clone_size: .; v_call: TRBV7-8; j_call: TRBJ1-1
cdr3_nt: TGTGCCACCTCTCGGTCGATAGTGTCCTACAATGAGCAGTTCTTC; cdr3_aa: CATSRSIVSYNEQFF; d_call: .; clone_size: .; v_call: TRBV6-5; j_call: TRBJ2-1
cdr3_nt: TGTGCCTGGAGCCTCTCGGGCAATCAGCCCCAGCATTTT; cdr3_aa: CAWSLSGNQPQHF; d_call: .; clone_size: once; v_call: TRBV30; j_call: TRBJ1-5
cdr3_nt: TGTGCCACCAGTGATTCTGGACTTCCCAATGAGCAGTTCTTC; cdr3_aa: CATSDSGLPNEQFF; d_call: .; clone_size: .; v_call: TRBV24-1; j_call: TRBJ2-1
cdr3_nt: TGCAGCTTGGGACAGGGGACAGATACGCAGTATTTT; cdr3_aa: CSLGQGTDTQYF; d_call: TRBD1; clone_size: .; v_call: TRBV29-1; j_call: TRBJ2-3
cdr3_nt: TGCGCCAGCAGCCAAGATCCCGACAGGGCGGATACGCAGTATTTT; cdr3_aa: CASSQDPDRADTQYF; d_call: TRBD1; clone_size: .; v_call: TRBV4-3; j_call: TRBJ2-3
cdr3_nt: TGTGCCAGCAGACCGACAGGGGGCTATGGAAACACCATATATTTT; cdr3_aa: CASRPTGGYGNTIYF; d_call: TRBD1; clone_size: .; v_call: TRBV27; j_call: TRBJ1-3
cdr3_nt: TGTGCCAGCAGTCTAACAGGGTTGAACACTGAAGCTTTCTTT; cdr3_aa: CASSLTGLNTEAFF; d_call: .; clone_size: .; v_call: TRBV6-2/TRBV6-3; j_call: TRBJ1-1
cdr3_nt: TGTGCCAGCAATGGGGCTTTTTCCGGGACTGAAGCTTTCTTT; cdr3_aa: CASNGAFSGTEAFF; d_call: .; clone_size: .; v_call: TRBV6-5; j_call: TRBJ1-1
cdr3_nt: TGTGCCAGCAGCTTAGAAAGGACAGAGAAGCAGTTCTTC; cdr3_aa: CASSLERTEKQFF; d_call: .; clone_size: .; v_call: TRBV11-2; j_call: TRBJ2-1
cdr3_nt: TGTGCCATCAAGGGGGAGAACACCGGGGAGCTGTTTTTT; cdr3_aa: CAIKGENTGELFF; d_call: .; clone_size: .; v_call: TRBV10-3; j_call: TRBJ2-2
cdr3_nt: TGTGCCAGCAGCCCCGGGACAGGGGCTCCGTACTTC; cdr3_aa: CASSPGTGAPYF; d_call: TRBD1; clone_size: .; v_call: TRBV11-2; j_call: TRBJ2-7
cdr3_nt: TGTGCCAGCAGCTTGGCCATAGGGGGCAGCTATGGCTACACCTTC; cdr3_aa: CASSLAIGGSYGYTF; d_call: TRBD1; clone_size: .; v_call: TRBV5-8; j_call: TRBJ1-2
cdr3_nt: TGTGCTAGTGGTCCCTCCCATACTAGGGAGCCCGATACGCAGTATTTT; cdr3_aa: CASGPSHTREPDTQYF; d_call: .; clone_size: .; v_call: TRBV12-5; j_call: TRBJ2-3
cdr3_nt: TGTGCCAGCAGCGTTAGCGGGAGCTCCTACAATGAGCAGTTCTTC; cdr3_aa: CASSVSGSSYNEQFF; d_call: TRBD2; clone_size: .; v_call: TRBV9; j_call: TRBJ2-1
cdr3_nt: TGTGCCTGGAGTGTACACTACGAGCAGTACTTC; cdr3_aa: CAWSVHYEQYF; d_call: .; clone_size: few; v_call: TRBV30; j_call: TRBJ2-7
cdr3_nt: TGTGCCAGCAGCCTAGGACAGGGGGTAGCTTTCTTT; cdr3_aa: CASSLGQGVAFF; d_call: TRBD1; clone_size: .; v_call: TRBV7-2; j_call: TRBJ1-1
cdr3_nt: TGTGCCAGCAGACCACCCGGACGGGGAAATCAGCCCCAGCATTTT; cdr3_aa: CASRPPGRGNQPQHF; d_call: .; clone_size: .; v_call: TRBV28; j_call: TRBJ1-5
cdr3_nt: TGTGCCAGCAGTGCGGACAGGATAGCCTACAATGAGCAGTTCTTC; cdr3_aa: CASSADRIAYNEQFF; d_call: TRBD1; clone_size: .; v_call: TRBV2; j_call: TRBJ2-1
cdr3_nt: TGTGCCAGCACCCGGGACAGGGAAATCTACGAGCAGTACTTC; cdr3_aa: CASTRDREIYEQYF; d_call: TRBD1; clone_size: .; v_call: TRBV2; j_call: TRBJ2-7
cdr3_nt: TGTGCCACCAGCAGTATGTCAGGGGGCGGCTATGGCTACACCTTC; cdr3_aa: CATSSMSGGGYGYTF; d_call: TRBD1; clone_size: .; v_call: TRBV15; j_call: TRBJ1-2
cdr3_nt: TGCGCCAGCAGTCCCGACAGCACCGGGGAGCTGTTTTTT; cdr3_aa: CASSPDSTGELFF; d_call: .; clone_size: few; v_call: TRBV10-1; j_call: TRBJ2-2
cdr3_nt: TGTGCCAGCAGTGATTGGGGGGGGAGCACCGGGGAGCTGTTTTTT; cdr3_aa: CASSDWGGSTGELFF; d_call: TRBD2; clone_size: .; v_call: TRBV6-2/TRBV6-3; j_call: TRBJ2-2
cdr3_nt: TGTGCCAGCGGTCCGGGTCGCGCGGGTGAAGCTTTCTTT; cdr3_aa: CASGPGRAGEAFF; d_call: .; clone_size: .; v_call: TRBV7-9; j_call: TRBJ1-1
cdr3_nt: TGTGCTAGTGGCGTGGGACAGGGAACGAACACTGAAGCTTTCTTT; cdr3_aa: CASGVGQGTNTEAFF; d_call: TRBD1; clone_size: .; v_call: TRBV12-5; j_call: TRBJ1-1
cdr3_nt: TGTGCCTGGAGGGGACTAGCGGGAGCCCACACCGGGGAGCTGTTTTTT; cdr3_aa: CAWRGLAGAHTGELFF; d_call: TRBD2; clone_size: .; v_call: TRBV30; j_call: TRBJ2-2